The text below deals with one TCR beta chain. The antigen is unknown. The data were taken from a study of beta chain features in type 1 diabetes. The study's findings and limits: When Type 1 diabetes patients were examined, their TCRB CDR3s proved moderately but significantly shorter in all four CD4+ subsets.

Expressed TCRB transcripts got sequenced, as all isolated RNA was reverse transcribed. Reads from naive, central memory and regulatory T cell samples averaged roughly 3.3 million. TCRdb's table, derived via immunoSEQ multiplex PCR, lists solely in-frame clones and lacks some. The sample contains around 600,000 clones, roughly an eighth of which appear only once. The collection from each donor was one heparinised blood draw averaging roughly 100 mL. The germline gives CDR1 LNHDA, CDR2 SQIVND (reference sequence). V lost 10 bases to trimming and J lost 4 bases, with 13 bases between them. This CDR3 is built from 12 residues.

The rearrangement uses TRBV19 and TRBJ1-2, with D perhaps matching TRBD1 (6 bases). The sample comprised naive CD4+ T cells from blood. This TCR derives from a young man with type 1 diabetes. CDR3 residues: CATGTGLYGYTF. The CDR3 DNA is TGTGCCACCGGAACAGGGCTCTATGGCTACACCTTC.